Here is one TCR beta chain with its context. The antigen is undetermined. These data originate in a study of response to subunit inactivated influenza vaccine. Study outcomes and limitations: The authors suggested that every seasonal influenza vaccination recruits few new T cells.

From the RT-PCR reads, TCRdb called clonotypes with MiXCR, one entry per CDR3 protein. The sample lists 400,000 to 550,000 distinct CDR3 sequences, around 25% occurring once. The ends were cut back, 0 bases at V and 4 bases at J, with 10 bases in the middle. The CDR3 runs 14 residues. Germline V gives CDR1 DFQATT, CDR2 SNEGSKA (reference sequence). The chain has TRBV20-1 and TRBJ2-1; D perhaps matches TRBD2 (5 bases). This receptor was identified in a man aged 50-59 years who received an inactivated influenza vaccine. Sequencing used CD4+ T cells sorted from PBMCs, obtained roughly 5 days after vaccination. CDR3 amino acids: CSARDGSGYNEQFF. CDR3 bases: TGCAGTGCTAGAGATGGGAGCGGATACAATGAGCAGTTCTTC.